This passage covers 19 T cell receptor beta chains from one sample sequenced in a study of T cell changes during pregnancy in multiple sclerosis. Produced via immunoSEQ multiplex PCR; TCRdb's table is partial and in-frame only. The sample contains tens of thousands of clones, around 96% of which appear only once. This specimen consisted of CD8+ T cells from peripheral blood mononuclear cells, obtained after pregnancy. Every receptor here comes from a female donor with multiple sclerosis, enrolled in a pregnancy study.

The DNA for the CDR3 is TGTGCCAGCAGCCCCCGGACAGGGGCCTACGAGCAGTACTTC. This translates into CASSPRTGAYEQYF. This sequence joins TRBV9 and TRBJ2-7; 9 bases are a match to TRBD1. Germline V gene lookup returns CDR1 SGDLS and CDR2 YYNGEE. V shed 4 bases, J shed 2 bases, and the junction held 4 bases outside the gene matches. The CDR3 sequence is 14 residues long.

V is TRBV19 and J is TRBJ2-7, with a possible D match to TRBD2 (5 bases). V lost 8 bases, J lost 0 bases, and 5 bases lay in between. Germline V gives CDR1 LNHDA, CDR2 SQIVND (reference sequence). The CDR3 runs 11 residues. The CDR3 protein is CASAGSYEQYF. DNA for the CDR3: TGTGCCAGTGCGGGCTCCTACGAGCAGTACTTC.

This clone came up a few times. The CDR3 nucleotides read TGTGCCAGCAGTTTATTTAGGGCAGGGGGCTTGGGCACAGATACGCAGTATTTT. Translating it yields CASSLFRAGGLGTDTQYF. The V and J genes are TRBV28 and TRBJ2-3, with 8 bases fitting TRBD1. This CDR3 contains 18 residues. The V gene's germline CDR1 is MDHEN and CDR2 SYDVKM. The V segment lost 1 base and the J segment 1 base; nucleotides outside the gene matches: 10.

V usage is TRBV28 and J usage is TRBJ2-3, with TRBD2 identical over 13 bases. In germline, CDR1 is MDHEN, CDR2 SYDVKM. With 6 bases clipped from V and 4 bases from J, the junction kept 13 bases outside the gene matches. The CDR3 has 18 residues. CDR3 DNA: TGTGCCAGCAGGGGGGGACTAGCGGGACCAAGCGCATCAGATACGCAGTATTTT. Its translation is CASRGGLAGPSASDTQYF.

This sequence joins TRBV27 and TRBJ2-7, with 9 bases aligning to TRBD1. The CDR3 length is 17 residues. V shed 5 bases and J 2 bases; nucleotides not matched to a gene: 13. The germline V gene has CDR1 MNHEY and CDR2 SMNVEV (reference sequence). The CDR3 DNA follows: TGTGCCAGCAGTCCTCTCCCCGGGACAGGGACGACCTACGAGCAGTACTTC. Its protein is CASSPLPGTGTTYEQYF.

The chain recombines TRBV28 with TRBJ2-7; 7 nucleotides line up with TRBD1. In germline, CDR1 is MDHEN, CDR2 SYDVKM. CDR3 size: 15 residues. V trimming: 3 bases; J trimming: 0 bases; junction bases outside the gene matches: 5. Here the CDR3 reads CASSFRGTNSYEQYF. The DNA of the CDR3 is TGTGCCAGCAGTTTCAGGGGGACAAACTCCTACGAGCAGTACTTC.

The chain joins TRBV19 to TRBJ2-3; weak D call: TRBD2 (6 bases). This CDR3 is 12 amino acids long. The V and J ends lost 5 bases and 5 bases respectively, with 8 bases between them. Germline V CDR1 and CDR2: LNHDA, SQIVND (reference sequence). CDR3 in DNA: TGTGCCAGTAGTTCCGGGGGAGATACGCAGTATTTT. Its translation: CASSSGGDTQYF.

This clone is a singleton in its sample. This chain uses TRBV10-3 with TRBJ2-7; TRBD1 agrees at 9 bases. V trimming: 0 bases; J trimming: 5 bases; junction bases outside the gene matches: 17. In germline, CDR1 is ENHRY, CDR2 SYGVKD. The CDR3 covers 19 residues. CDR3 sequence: CAISESTLGTGPFQHEQYF. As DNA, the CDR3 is TGTGCCATCAGTGAGTCGACTCTGGGGACAGGGCCCTTTCAGCACGAGCAGTACTTC.

Written as DNA, the CDR3 is TGCGCCAGCAGCCAAGAGGCGGGAGCCTCCTACGAGCAGTACTTC. Its translation is CASSQEAGASYEQYF. The rearrangement uses TRBV4-1 and TRBJ2-7; TRBD2 matches 7 bases. CDR3 length: 15 amino acids. The germline V gene encodes CDR1 MGHRA and CDR2 YSYEKL. J lost 0 bases, V lost 0 bases, and 2 bases had no gene match.

The CDR3 DNA reads as TGTGCCAGCAGTTTATCGCGGGGGAGCGGTGAGCAGTTCTTC. Protein product: CASSLSRGSGEQFF. The chain couples TRBV27 to TRBJ2-1; TRBD2 matches at 7 bases. Per germline, CDR1 MNHEY and CDR2 SMNVEV (reference sequence). CDR3 length: 14 amino acids. The V and J ends lost 0 bases and 9 bases, in that order; junction bases with no gene match: 5.

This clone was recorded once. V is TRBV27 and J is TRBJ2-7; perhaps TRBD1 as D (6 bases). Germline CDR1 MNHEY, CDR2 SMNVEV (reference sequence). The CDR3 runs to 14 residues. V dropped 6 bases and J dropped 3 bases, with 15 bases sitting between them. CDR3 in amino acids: CASSRSGQYYEQYF. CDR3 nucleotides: TGTGCCAGCAGCCGATCCGGACAGTACTACGAGCAGTACTTC.

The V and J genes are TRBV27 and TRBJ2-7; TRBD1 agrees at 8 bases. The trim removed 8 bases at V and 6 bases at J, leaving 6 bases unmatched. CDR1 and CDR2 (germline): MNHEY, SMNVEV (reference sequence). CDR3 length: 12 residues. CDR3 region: CASQTGVGEQYF. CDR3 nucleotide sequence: TGTGCCAGCCAGACAGGGGTAGGCGAGCAGTACTTC.

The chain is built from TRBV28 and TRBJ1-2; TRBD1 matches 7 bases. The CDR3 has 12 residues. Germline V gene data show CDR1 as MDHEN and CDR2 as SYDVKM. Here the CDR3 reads CAGQALNYGYTF. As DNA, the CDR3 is TGTGCTGGACAGGCCCTTAACTATGGCTACACCTTC.

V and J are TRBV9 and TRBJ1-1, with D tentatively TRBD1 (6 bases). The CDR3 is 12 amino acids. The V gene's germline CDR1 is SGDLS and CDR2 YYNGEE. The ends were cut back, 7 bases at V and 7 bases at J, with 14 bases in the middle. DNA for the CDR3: TGTGCCAGCGGTGAGGGGGGGATTGAAGCTTTCTTT. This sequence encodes CASGEGGIEAFF.

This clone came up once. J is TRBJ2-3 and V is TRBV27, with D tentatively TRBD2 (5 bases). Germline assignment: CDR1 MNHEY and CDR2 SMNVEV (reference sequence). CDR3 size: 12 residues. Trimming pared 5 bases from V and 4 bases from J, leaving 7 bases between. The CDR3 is CASSPGADTQYF. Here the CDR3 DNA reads TGTGCCAGCAGTCCCGGGGCAGATACGCAGTATTTT.

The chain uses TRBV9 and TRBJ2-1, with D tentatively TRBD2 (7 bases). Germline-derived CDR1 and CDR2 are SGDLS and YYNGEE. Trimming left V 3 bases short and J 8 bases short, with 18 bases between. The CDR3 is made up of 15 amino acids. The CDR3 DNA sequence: TGTGCCAGCAGCGAGGGGGGCGGGAGAGTCTATGAGCAGTTCTTC. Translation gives CASSEGGGRVYEQFF.

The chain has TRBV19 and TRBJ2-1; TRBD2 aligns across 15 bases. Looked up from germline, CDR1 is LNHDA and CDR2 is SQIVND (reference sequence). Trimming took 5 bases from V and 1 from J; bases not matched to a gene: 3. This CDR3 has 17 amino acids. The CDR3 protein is CASSWTSGRGSYNEQFF. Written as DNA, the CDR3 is TGTGCCAGTAGTTGGACTAGCGGGAGGGGTTCCTACAATGAGCAGTTCTTC.

CDR3 residues: CASSLGGSPYEQYF. Here the CDR3 DNA reads TGTGCCAGCAGTTTGGGGGGAAGTCCCTACGAGCAGTACTTC. The rearrangement joins TRBV27 to TRBJ2-7; D perhaps matches TRBD2 (6 bases). Trimming removed 3 bases from V and 2 bases from J, with 11 bases in between. From germline, CDR1 is MNHEY and CDR2 SMNVEV (reference sequence). The CDR3 runs 14 residues.

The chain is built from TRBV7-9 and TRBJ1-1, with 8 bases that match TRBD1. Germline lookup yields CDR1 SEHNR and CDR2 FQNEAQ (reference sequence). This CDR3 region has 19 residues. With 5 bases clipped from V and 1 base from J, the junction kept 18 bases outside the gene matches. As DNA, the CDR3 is TGTGCCAGCAGCGCCCCGGGACAGGCTATTGGACCTGGGAACACTGAAGCTTTCTTT. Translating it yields CASSAPGQAIGPGNTEAFF.